A selection of T cell receptor beta chains follows, all from one sample in a study of blood T cell repertoires in COVID-19. Sequenced by immunoSEQ multiplex PCR; TCRdb stores in-frame clones only, minus some. This sample yields some 73,000 clones, of which around 85% are seen a single time; more than 9.5% belongs to the top ten. The sequencing sample was made of peripheral blood. The source of these receptors is a man aged 45-65 years with COVID-19, enrolled during active disease. Both conserved end residues are part of each CDR3. D genes are given only for firm matches. Size values are once, few and many counts, or a class for expanded clones, and some rows have none.

>.|TRBV6-2/TRBV6-3|TRBJ2-4|.
TGTGCCAGCAGTGGACACTTTCTAGCCAAAAACATTCAGTACTTC
CASSGHFLAKNIQYF
>.|TRBV3-1/TRBV3-2|TRBJ2-1|TRBD2
TGTGCCAGCAGCCAGGGACTAGCGGGAGACTACAATGAGCAGTTCTTC
CASSQGLAGDYNEQFF
>.|TRBV2|TRBJ2-1|TRBD2
TGTGCCAGCACTCTGGGGGGGGACCAGTTCTTC
CASTLGGDQFF
>once|TRBV7-2|TRBJ2-3|.
TGTGCCAGCAGCTTAGCGCTTGGGGGGGATACGCAGTATTTT
CASSLALGGDTQYF
>.|TRBV5-1|TRBJ1-5|.
TGCGCCAGCAGCGACGGGACTGCTAGCAATCAGCCCCAGCATTTT
CASSDGTASNQPQHF
>.|TRBV28|TRBJ1-1|.
TGTGCCAGCAGTAAATATACCGGGCCCCGGGGGGAGGCTTTCTTT
CASSKYTGPRGEAFF
>.|TRBV6-2/TRBV6-3|TRBJ2-7|TRBD2
TGTGCCAGCAGTCTGTTAATTAAACGGGGGACTAGCGGAGTAGGAAGGCAGTACTTC
CASSLLIKRGTSGVGRQYF
>.|TRBV6-5|TRBJ2-7|TRBD1
TGTGCCAGCAGTTACTACAGGGGAACCTACGAGCAGTACTTC
CASSYYRGTYEQYF
>.|TRBV18|TRBJ2-5|TRBD2
TGTGCCAGCTCACCCGCTAGCGGGAGTTTAAAGACCCAGTACTTC
CASSPASGSLKTQYF
>once|TRBV5-1|TRBJ2-7|TRBD1
TGCGCCAGCAGCTGGACAGGGGAAGAGCAGTACTTC
CASSWTGEEQYF
>.|TRBV6-5|TRBJ2-5|TRBD1
TGTGCCAGCAGTTACTTGGGACAGATCCAAGAGACCCAGTACTTC
CASSYLGQIQETQYF
>.|TRBV6-2/TRBV6-3|TRBJ2-1|TRBD2
TGTGCCAGCAGTTGGGCGGGAGGCCGCATTGAGCAGTTCTTC
CASSWAGGRIEQFF
>.|TRBV6-5|TRBJ2-5|TRBD2
TGTGCCATGGGACTAGCGGGAGAGGAGACCCAGTACTTC
CAMGLAGEETQYF
>.|TRBV11-3|TRBJ1-5|.
TGTGCCAGCAGCTTAGATAGATCCTGGTGCGGAGGGGAAGGCAATCAGCCCCAGCATTTT
CASSLDRSWCGGEGNQPQHF
>few|TRBV7-2|TRBJ2-2|.
TGTGCCAGCAGCCCACAGACGAACACCGGGGAGCTGTTTTTT
CASSPQTNTGELFF
>.|TRBV5-1|TRBJ2-3|TRBD1
TGCGCCAGCAGCCCCCGGGACAGGGGAGAGCGGCCGCATCCTTCCACAGATACGCAGTATTTT
CASSPRDRGERPHPSTDTQYF
>.|TRBV6-6|TRBJ1-5|.
TGTGCCAGCAGTCGAACAGGGCATCAGCCCCAGCATTTT
CASSRTGHQPQHF
>.|TRBV7-3|TRBJ2-1|TRBD1
TGTGCCAGCAGCGCGTCACAGGGGGGAATATCCTACAATGAGCAGTTCTTC
CASSASQGGISYNEQFF
>.|TRBV6-2/TRBV6-3|TRBJ2-5|.
TGTGCCAGCAGTTACGAGGGAGTAAGAGGAGAGACCCAGTACTTC
CASSYEGVRGETQYF
>.|TRBV4-1|TRBJ1-6|.
TGCGCCAGCAGCCAACTACCTGGTGTCCGTGATTCACCCCTCCACTTT
CASSQLPGVRDSPLHF
>.|TRBV28|TRBJ1-3|.
TGTGCCAGCAGCCTAAGAAACACCATATATTTT
CASSLRNTIYF
>.|TRBV6-1|TRBJ1-5|.
TGTGCCAGCAGTGAAGCAGGGGGTGACAATCAGCCCCAGCATTTT
CASSEAGGDNQPQHF